The rows below give T cell receptor beta chains drawn from one sample of a study of shared clonotypes between healthy human individuals. Generated by immunoSEQ multiplex PCR, the TCRdb table keeps only in-frame clones and is missing some. The sample lists about 470,000 clones, more than 75% occurring once. The sequenced sample consisted of PBMCs. The source is a woman between 35 and 50 years old in good health. Some clones in this sample may be carry-over from other donors' samples. Both conserved end residues are part of each CDR3. Size tells how often a clone was seen (once, few, many) or the class of an expanded clone, and some rows leave it out.

cdr3_aa: CASSLASSANTGELFF
clone_size: NA
v_call: TRBV5-1

cdr3_aa: CASSGASGRLGETQYF
clone_size: NA
v_call: TRBV2

cdr3_aa: CASSLFGSVSYNEQFF
clone_size: NA
v_call: TRBV7-2

cdr3_aa: CASSHDRPNTEAFF
clone_size: NA
v_call: TRBV5-1

cdr3_aa: CASSVGSGQGTYNEQFF
clone_size: NA
v_call: TRBV9

cdr3_aa: CASSTAPGNQETQYF
clone_size: NA
v_call: TRBV5-1

cdr3_aa: CASSEGRVLAGNTIYF
clone_size: NA
v_call: TRBV6-1

cdr3_aa: CASSLPQGSEAFF
clone_size: few
v_call: TRBV2

cdr3_aa: CASSLSPGADYGYTF
clone_size: once
v_call: TRBV27

cdr3_aa: CAWGGQGNQPQHF
clone_size: NA
v_call: TRBV30

cdr3_aa: CASSIGHRELFF
clone_size: NA
v_call: TRBV19

cdr3_aa: CAISDSGGGTGGAHYGYTF
clone_size: NA
v_call: TRBV10-3

cdr3_aa: CASSPQGAETQYF
clone_size: NA
v_call: TRBV18

cdr3_aa: CAWSVPGLKADGYTF
clone_size: NA
v_call: TRBV30

cdr3_aa: CASSPTAITYNEQFF
clone_size: NA
v_call: TRBV27

cdr3_aa: CASSPLQGQETQYF
clone_size: NA
v_call: TRBV18

cdr3_aa: CAWSRTRVGTDTQYF
clone_size: NA
v_call: TRBV30

cdr3_aa: CASSVPDTQYF
clone_size: NA
v_call: TRBV28

cdr3_aa: CASSTANTGELFF
clone_size: NA
v_call: TRBV2

cdr3_aa: CASSLVLAANTGELFF
clone_size: NA
v_call: TRBV5-1

cdr3_aa: CASSTDLSAANYEQYF
clone_size: NA
v_call: TRBV19

cdr3_aa: CASSPGGPYGYTF
clone_size: NA
v_call: TRBV7-6

cdr3_aa: CASLEGSGRLPPYEQYF
clone_size: NA
v_call: TRBV7-9

cdr3_aa: CASHRRPTEAFF
clone_size: NA
v_call: TRBV28

cdr3_aa: CASSLSFTEAFF
clone_size: NA
v_call: TRBV11-2

cdr3_aa: CASSPLVGRGDNEQFF
clone_size: NA
v_call: TRBV18

cdr3_aa: CSVIAKNIQYF
clone_size: NA
v_call: TRBV20-1

cdr3_aa: CASSLDGWGTEAFF
clone_size: once
v_call: TRBV7-9

cdr3_aa: CATSRDVAGQGYEQYF
clone_size: NA
v_call: TRBV15

cdr3_aa: CASSGPPGFHEQYF
clone_size: NA
v_call: TRBV28

cdr3_aa: CAWTLGLAAQVGQETQYF
clone_size: NA
v_call: TRBV30

cdr3_aa: CASSRGAQTQYF
clone_size: NA
v_call: TRBV28

cdr3_aa: CASSVGRAPPTGELFF
clone_size: NA
v_call: TRBV9

cdr3_aa: CASSPRTGGFQETQYF
clone_size: NA
v_call: TRBV18

cdr3_aa: CATSRDHQGSGYTF
clone_size: NA
v_call: TRBV15

cdr3_aa: CASSPGQGASNYGYTF
clone_size: NA
v_call: TRBV5-6

cdr3_aa: CASSAGQAYNEKLFF
clone_size: NA
v_call: TRBV5-1

cdr3_aa: CASKRLAVHEQYF
clone_size: once
v_call: TRBV2

cdr3_aa: CASSQTGAGNTIYF
clone_size: NA
v_call: TRBV27

cdr3_aa: CASSSASLGHGELFF
clone_size: NA
v_call: TRBV5-4

cdr3_aa: CASSEMVGSYEQYF
clone_size: NA
v_call: TRBV6-1

cdr3_aa: CASSLLQGETDTQYF
clone_size: NA
v_call: TRBV7-9

cdr3_aa: CASSTGTLYNEQFF
clone_size: NA
v_call: TRBV19

cdr3_aa: CASSLLGQKDEKLFF
clone_size: NA
v_call: TRBV28

cdr3_aa: CASSQDIGAGFYEQYF
clone_size: many
v_call: TRBV4-3

cdr3_aa: CAWSSQRNTIYF
clone_size: NA
v_call: TRBV30

cdr3_aa: CAISETGTDFYEQYF
clone_size: NA
v_call: TRBV10-3